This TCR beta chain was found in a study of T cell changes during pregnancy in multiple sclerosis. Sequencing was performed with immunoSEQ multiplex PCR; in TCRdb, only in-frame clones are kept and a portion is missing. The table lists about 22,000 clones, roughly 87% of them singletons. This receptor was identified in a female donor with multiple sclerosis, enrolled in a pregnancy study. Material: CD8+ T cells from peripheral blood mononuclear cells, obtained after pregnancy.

The CDR3: CASSPILEDTQYF. In DNA, the CDR3 is TGTGCCAGCAGCCCGATTTTAGAAGATACGCAGTATTTT. The J gene is TRBJ2-3, the V gene TRBV7-3; D gene uncertain. The CDR3 spans 13 residues. Trimming removed 5 bases from V and 5 bases from J, with 11 bases in between. The germline gives CDR1 SGHTA, CDR2 FQGTGA.